The 27 T cell receptor beta chains listed next were all sequenced from one sample in a study of shared clonotypes between healthy human individuals. Here immunoSEQ multiplex PCR was the method, and the copy in TCRdb shows in-frame clones only, minus some. Of roughly 1,500,000 clones in the sample, approximately 98.5% were seen once. The sequencing input was naive CD4+ T cells sorted from blood. Stated subset: CD45RA+ positively selected. Source of these receptors: a man aged 25 to 40 in good health.

This sequence joins TRBV5-1 and TRBJ2-7; D is unresolved. CDR3 length equals 15 residues. The V end was cut by 0 bases, the J end by 0 bases, with 10 bases between. CDR1 is SGHRS, CDR2 YFSETQ, per germline. The CDR3 DNA is TGCGCCAGCAGCTTGGGGCGGACGGTCTCCTACGAGCAGTACTTC. It yields the protein CASSLGRTVSYEQYF.

This chain joins TRBV27 and TRBJ2-7, with 8 bases that match TRBD2. The germline gives CDR1 MNHEY, CDR2 SMNVEV (reference sequence). V lost 4 bases, J lost 0 bases, and 5 bases stayed unmatched. This CDR3 comprises 15 residues. CDR3 nucleotide sequence: TGTGCCAGCAGTTCCCGAGCGGGGGACTCCTACGAGCAGTACTTC. Translation: CASSSRAGDSYEQYF.

The chain links TRBV19 to TRBJ2-7, with D possibly being TRBD2 (5 bases). The CDR3 spans 14 residues. Germline lookup yields CDR1 LNHDA and CDR2 SQIVND (reference sequence). V gave up 4 bases and J gave up 3 bases, with 13 bases separating them. CDR3 nucleotide sequence: TGTGCCAGTAGTACAAGACCTCGGGACTACGAGCAGTACTTC. It is translated as CASSTRPRDYEQYF.

The J gene is TRBJ1-1, the V gene TRBV27; D uncertain. In germline, CDR1 is MNHEY, CDR2 SMNVEV (reference sequence). The CDR3 covers 13 residues. V gave up 3 bases and J gave up 8 bases, with 13 bases separating them. CDR3 sequence reads: CASSFLLRGEAFF. CDR3 nucleotide sequence: TGTGCCAGCAGTTTTTTATTGCGCGGGGAAGCTTTCTTT.

This clone showed up just once. The rearrangement joins TRBV5-4 to TRBJ2-1; 7 bases line up with TRBD1. Germline CDR1 is SGHNT and CDR2 is YYREEE (reference sequence). The V gene end was trimmed by 5 bases and the J gene end by 0 bases; junction bases not matched to a gene: 8. The CDR3 runs to 16 residues. The CDR3 here is CASRLLGDSSYNEQFF. In DNA, the CDR3 is TGTGCCAGCAGACTCCTGGGGGACAGCTCCTACAATGAGCAGTTCTTC.

The V and J genes are TRBV30 and TRBJ1-3, with 10 bases that match TRBD1. After removal of 2 bases from V and 4 bases from J, the junction contained 11 bases not matched to a gene. CDR1 GTSNPN and CDR2 SVGIG come from the germline V gene (reference sequence). This CDR3 has 17 amino acids. DNA for the CDR3: TGTGCCTGGAGTAGAAAGGGACAGGGGACGCGGGGAAACACCATATATTTT. Translated, it gives CAWSRKGQGTRGNTIYF.

The chain is built from TRBV6-6 and TRBJ1-1, with 8 bases matching TRBD1. The CDR3 sequence is 13 residues long. Per the germline V gene, CDR1 is MNHNY and CDR2 is SVGAGI (reference sequence). J lost 0 bases, V lost 10 bases, and 4 bases had no gene match. The CDR3 nucleotides read TGTGCCACCACGGACAGGGTGAACACTGAAGCTTTCTTT. It encodes CATTDRVNTEAFF.

The genes are TRBV7-7 and TRBJ2-3; weak D call: TRBD2 (6 bases). From germline, CDR1 is SSHAT and CDR2 FNYEAQ (reference sequence). V dropped 0 bases and J dropped 3 bases, with 13 bases sitting between them. The CDR3 runs to 16 residues. CDR3 in DNA: TGTGCCAGCAGCTTAGCCGGGGGAGGATTGACAGATACGCAGTATTTT. Protein product: CASSLAGGGLTDTQYF.

The V call is TRBV30, the J call TRBJ2-1; 10 bases are shared with TRBD2. This CDR3 region has 14 residues. V shed 1 base, J shed 7 bases, and the junction held 4 bases outside the gene matches. Germline V lookup: CDR1 GTSNPN, CDR2 SVGIG (reference sequence). The CDR3 DNA is TGTGCCTGGAGTGGGAGCGGGAGGGGGAATGAGCAGTTCTTC. This encodes CAWSGSGRGNEQFF.

The chain couples TRBV5-6 to TRBJ2-7; D is uncertain. V was clipped by 1 base and J by 0 bases, with 14 bases between them. CDR3 size: 16 residues. Germline V gene lookup returns CDR1 SGHDT and CDR2 YYEEEE. DNA for the CDR3: TGTGCCAGCAGCTTGATAAGGGATATCTCCTCCTACGAGCAGTACTTC. Residues: CASSLIRDISSYEQYF.

This sequence joins TRBV9 and TRBJ2-7; D may be TRBD1 (6 bases). The CDR3 has 15 residues. Trimming removed 3 bases at V and 4 bases at J, with 17 bases between. The germline V gene has CDR1 SGDLS and CDR2 YYNGEE. This chain's CDR3 is CASSAYGTYRYEQYF. CDR3 DNA sequence: TGTGCCAGCAGCGCCTACGGGACATATCGGTACGAGCAGTACTTC. The full variable domain, completed using reference TRBV9 and TRBJ2-7, is DSGVTQTPKHLITATGQRVTLRCSPRSGDLSVYWYQQSLDQGLQFLIQYYNGEERAKGNILERFSAQQFPDLHSELNLSSLELGDSALYFCASSAYGTYRYEQYFGPGTRLTVT.

The CDR3 DNA reads TGTGCCAGTAGTACCTGGACAGATTTGAACACTGAAGCTTTCTTT. Its translation: CASSTWTDLNTEAFF. The rearrangement joins TRBV19 to TRBJ1-1; possibly TRBD1 for D (6 bases). Deletions cut 4 bases from V and 0 bases from J, with 12 bases between. Germline V gene lookup returns CDR1 LNHDA and CDR2 SQIVND (reference sequence). This CDR3 region has 15 residues.

Comments on this clone: The sample has other DNA sequences that encode this CDR3 too. This chain connects TRBV9 to TRBJ2-7; TRBD2 is a possible D gene (5 bases). The CDR3 has 15 residues. CDR1 and CDR2 (germline): SGDLS, YYNGEE. The V gene lost 0 bases and the J gene lost 1 base, with 11 bases spanning the gap. CDR3 amino acids: CASSVGSGPSYEQYF. In DNA form, the CDR3 reads TGTGCCAGCAGCGTAGGGAGCGGACCATCCTACGAGCAGTACTTC.

The chain is built from TRBV7-2 and TRBJ1-2, with no clear D. V was pared by 1 base and J by 3 bases, with 3 bases between. CDR3 size: 12 residues. Looked up from germline, CDR1 is SGHTA and CDR2 is FQGNSA. DNA for the CDR3: TGTGCCAGCAGCTTAGTCGACTATGGCTACACCTTC. Encoded protein: CASSLVDYGYTF. Together with reference TRBV7-2 and TRBJ1-2, the CDR3 gives the full variable domain: GAGVSQSPSNKVTEKGKDVELRCDPISGHTALYWYRQSLGQGLEFLIYFQGNSAPDKSGLPSDRFSAERTGGSVSTLTIQRTQQEDSAVYLCASSLVDYGYTFGSGTRLTVV.

The V call is TRBV5-1, the J call TRBJ2-7, with a tentative D call TRBD2 (5 bases). The V and J ends lost 5 bases and 2 bases respectively, with 11 bases between them. This CDR3 has 13 amino acids. The germline V gene encodes CDR1 SGHRS and CDR2 YFSETQ. The CDR3 coding sequence is TGCGCCAGCAGGCAGCGGCCTCCCTACGAGCAGTACTTC. This gives the protein CASRQRPPYEQYF.

The rearrangement joins TRBV9 to TRBJ2-7, with D possibly TRBD2 on 6 matching bases. This CDR3 is 18 amino acids long. Germline values: CDR1 SGDLS, CDR2 YYNGEE. V was trimmed by 2 bases and J by 2 bases, leaving 23 bases between them. This CDR3 reads CASSVSPSKEGGTYEQYF. DNA for the CDR3: TGTGCCAGCAGCGTTTCCCCAAGTAAGGAGGGTGGAACCTACGAGCAGTACTTC.

This sequence joins TRBV6-5 and TRBJ2-2, with TRBD1 identical over 8 bases. The CDR3 sequence is 14 residues long. The V gene's germline CDR1 is MNHEY and CDR2 SVGAGI. The V gene end was trimmed by 6 bases and the J gene end by 5 bases; junction bases not matched to a gene: 5. The CDR3 DNA follows: TGTGCCAGCAGGGGGGACAGGACGACCGGGGAGCTGTTTTTT. Translated, it gives CASRGDRTTGELFF.

The genes are TRBV29-1 and TRBJ2-1; 7 bases agree with TRBD2. The V segment lost 5 bases and the J segment 8 bases; nucleotides outside the gene matches: 15. The CDR3 consists of 15 residues. The germline V gene has CDR1 SQVTM and CDR2 ANQGSEA. Here the CDR3 DNA reads TGCAGCGTTACTGGGAGGGCCCCCACTGTGGATGAGCAGTTCTTC. Protein product: CSVTGRAPTVDEQFF.

V usage is TRBV15 and J usage is TRBJ2-7; D is unclear. The CDR3 is 15 amino acids. V gave up 0 bases and J gave up 2 bases, with 11 bases separating them. CDR1 LNHNV and CDR2 YYDKDF come from the germline V gene (reference sequence). CDR3 loop: CATSRDLQTAYEQYF. The CDR3 DNA reads TGTGCCACCAGCAGAGATCTTCAGACCGCCTACGAGCAGTACTTC. Complete variable domain (other parts from reference TRBV15 and TRBJ2-7): DAMVIQNPRYQVTQFGKPVTLSCSQTLNHNVMYWYQQKSSQAPKLLFHYYDKDFNNEADTPDNFQSRRPNTSFCFLDIRSPGLGDTAMYLCATSRDLQTAYEQYFGPGTRLTVT.

The V gene is TRBV28, the J gene TRBJ2-7, with 13 bases aligning to TRBD2. The V segment lost 5 bases and the J segment 6 bases; nucleotides outside the gene matches: 10. From germline, CDR1 is MDHEN and CDR2 SYDVKM. There are 16 residues in the CDR3. CDR3 region: CASSPGLAGAQGEQYF. CDR3 in DNA: TGTGCCAGCAGTCCCGGACTAGCGGGGGCCCAAGGCGAGCAGTACTTC.

This clone was observed a single time. This sequence joins TRBV15 and TRBJ1-5; D gene uncertain. The germline gives CDR1 LNHNV, CDR2 YYDKDF (reference sequence). The CDR3 spans 13 residues. V dropped 2 bases and J dropped 3 bases, with 5 bases sitting between them. The CDR3 region has the DNA TGTGCCACCAGCAGACAAACCAATCAGCCCCAGCATTTT. The encoded protein is CATSRQTNQPQHF.

This chain links TRBV28 with TRBJ2-5; 10 bases are a match to TRBD2. Trimming removed 5 bases from V and 4 bases from J; junction bases left unmatched: 10. Looked up from germline, CDR1 is MDHEN and CDR2 is SYDVKM. The CDR3 sequence is 16 residues long. In DNA, the CDR3 is TGTGCCAGCAGTCGGATTAGCGGGAGGAGGGGAGAGACCCAGTACTTC. It encodes CASSRISGRRGETQYF.

The chain combines TRBV4-1 with TRBJ2-5, with D possibly TRBD2 on 5 matching bases. Deletions cut 0 bases from V and 9 bases from J, with 14 bases between. The length of the CDR3 is 14 residues. Germline CDR1 is MGHRA and CDR2 is YSYEKL. The CDR3 nucleotides read TGCGCCAGCAGCCAAGAGGAATCCGGCGGGTCCCAGTACTTC. As protein: CASSQEESGGSQYF.

The rearrangement joins TRBV6-4 to TRBJ2-3, with 11 bases that match TRBD2. Germline trimming cut 10 bases from V and 5 bases from J; bases unmatched to any gene: 14. Germline loops: CDR1 MRHNA, CDR2 SNTAGT. The CDR3 totals 16 residues. The CDR3 here is CAIIPGLAERGDTQYF. The DNA for the CDR3 is TGTGCCATCATACCGGGACTAGCGGAAAGGGGAGATACGCAGTATTTT.

CDR3 amino acids: CASSDPRVNYGYTF. The CDR3 DNA reads as TGTGCCAGCAGTGATCCCAGGGTCAACTATGGCTACACCTTC. This sequence joins TRBV6-1 and TRBJ1-2; possible D gene TRBD1, 5 bases. CDR3 size: 14 residues. The V and J ends lost 3 bases and 2 bases respectively, with 10 bases between them. CDR1 is MNHNS and CDR2 is SASEGT in the germline V gene.

This chain links TRBV6-1 with TRBJ1-1; no clear D gene. Germline V gives CDR1 MNHNS, CDR2 SASEGT. Trimming shortened V by 5 bases and J by 0 bases, and 13 bases separated the two germline ends. The CDR3 is made up of 15 amino acids. Here the CDR3 reads CASSPTTVLNTEAFF. The CDR3 DNA sequence: TGTGCCAGCAGTCCTACGACGGTGCTGAACACTGAAGCTTTCTTT.

The chain is built from TRBV7-2 and TRBJ2-3, with D perhaps matching TRBD1 or TRBD2 (5 bases each). Between the trimmed V and J ends, which lost 4 bases and 8 bases, there was a span of 10 bases. The CDR3 length is 12 residues. Germline CDR1 reads SGHTA; CDR2 reads FQGNSA. CDR3 coding DNA: TGTGCCAGCAGCTCGGAGAGGGGTACGCAGTATTTT. This codes for CASSSERGTQYF.